This T cell receptor beta chain was retrieved from a study of tumor-infiltrating lymphocytes in localized non-small cell lung cancer. Study-wide background: The cohort mixed smokers and never-smokers, several histologies, and some post-neoadjuvant-chemotherapy samples. Each patient gave resected tumor and non-adjacent uninvolved lung tissue.

The protocol was immunoSEQ multiplex PCR, while the TCRdb copy is restricted to in-frame clones and leaves out a portion. The repertoire holds about 25,000 clones, with just under 70% as singletons. A remark on this clone: Its antigen remains unidentified.

Study findings and constraints: Higher tumor T cell infiltration than in uninvolved lung was supported by TCRbeta sequencing. No link was found between tumor T-cell fraction and recurrence-free survival.

The sequenced sample consisted of lung tumor tissue. The TCR sequence derives from a human donor with non-small cell lung cancer.

As DNA, the CDR3 is TGCGCCAGCAGCTTGGAACGGAATGAGCAGTTCTTC. This codes for CASSLERNEQFF. V is TRBV5-1 and J is TRBJ2-1; D remains ambiguous. V gave up 0 bases and J gave up 7 bases, with 5 bases separating them. The CDR3 length is 12 residues. The V gene's germline CDR1 is SGHRS and CDR2 YFSETQ.